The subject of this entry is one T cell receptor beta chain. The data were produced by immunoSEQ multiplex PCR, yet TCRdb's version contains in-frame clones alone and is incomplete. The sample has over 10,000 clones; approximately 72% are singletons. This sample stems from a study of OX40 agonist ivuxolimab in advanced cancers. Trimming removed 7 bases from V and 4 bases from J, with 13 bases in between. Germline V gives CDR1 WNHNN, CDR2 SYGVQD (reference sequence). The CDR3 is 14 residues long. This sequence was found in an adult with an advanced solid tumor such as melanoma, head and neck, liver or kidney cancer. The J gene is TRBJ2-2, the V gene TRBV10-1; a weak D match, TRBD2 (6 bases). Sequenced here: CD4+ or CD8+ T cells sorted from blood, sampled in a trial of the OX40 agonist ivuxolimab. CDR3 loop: CASTPTSSTGELFF. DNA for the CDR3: TGCGCCAGCACCCCCACTAGCAGCACCGGGGAGCTGTTTTTT.